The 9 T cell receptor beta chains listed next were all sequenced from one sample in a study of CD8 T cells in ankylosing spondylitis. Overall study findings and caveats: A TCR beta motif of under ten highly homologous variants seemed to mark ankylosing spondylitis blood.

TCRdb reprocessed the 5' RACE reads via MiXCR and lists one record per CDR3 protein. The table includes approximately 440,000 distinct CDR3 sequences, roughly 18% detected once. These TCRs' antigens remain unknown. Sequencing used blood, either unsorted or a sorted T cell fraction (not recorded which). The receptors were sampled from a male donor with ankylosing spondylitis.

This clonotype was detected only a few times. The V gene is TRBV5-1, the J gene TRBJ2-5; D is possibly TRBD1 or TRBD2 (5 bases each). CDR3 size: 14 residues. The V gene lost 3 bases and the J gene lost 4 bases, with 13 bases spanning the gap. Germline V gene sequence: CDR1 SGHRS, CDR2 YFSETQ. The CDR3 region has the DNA TGCGCCAGCAGCTACCGGGACGGATTAGAGACCCAGTACTTC. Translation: CASSYRDGLETQYF.

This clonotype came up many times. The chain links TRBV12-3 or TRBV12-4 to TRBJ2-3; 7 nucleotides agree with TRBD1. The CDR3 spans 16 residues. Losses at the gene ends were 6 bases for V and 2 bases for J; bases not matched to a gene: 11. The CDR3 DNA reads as TGTGCCAGCAGCTCTTTCGGGGACAGAGACACAGATACGCAGTATTTT. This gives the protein CASSSFGDRDTDTQYF.

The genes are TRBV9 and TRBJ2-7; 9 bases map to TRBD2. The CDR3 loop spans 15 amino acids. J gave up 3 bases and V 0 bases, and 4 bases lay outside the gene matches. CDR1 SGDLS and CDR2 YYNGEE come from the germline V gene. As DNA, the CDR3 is TGTGCCAGCAGCGTAGGGCCTAGCGGGAACTACGAGCAGTACTTC. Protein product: CASSVGPSGNYEQYF.

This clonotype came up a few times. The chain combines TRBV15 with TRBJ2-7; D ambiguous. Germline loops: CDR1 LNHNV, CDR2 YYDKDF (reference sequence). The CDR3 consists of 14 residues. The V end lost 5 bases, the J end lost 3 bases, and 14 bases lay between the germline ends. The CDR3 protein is CATSLQRAFYEQYF. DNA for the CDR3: TGTGCCACCAGCCTTCAACGGGCCTTCTACGAGCAGTACTTC.

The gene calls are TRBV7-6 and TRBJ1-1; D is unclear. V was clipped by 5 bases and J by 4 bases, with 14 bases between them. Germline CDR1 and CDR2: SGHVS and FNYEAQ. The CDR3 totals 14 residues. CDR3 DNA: TGTGCCAGCAGCCCCGGACTGGCGACCACTGAAGCTTTCTTT. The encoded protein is CASSPGLATTEAFF.

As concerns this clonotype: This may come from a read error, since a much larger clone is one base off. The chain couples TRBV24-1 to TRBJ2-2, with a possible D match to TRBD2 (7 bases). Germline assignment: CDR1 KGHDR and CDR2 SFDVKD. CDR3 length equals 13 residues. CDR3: CTTRGGGTGELFF. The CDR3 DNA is TGTACCACCAGGGGCGGGGGCACCGGGGAGCTGTTTTTT.

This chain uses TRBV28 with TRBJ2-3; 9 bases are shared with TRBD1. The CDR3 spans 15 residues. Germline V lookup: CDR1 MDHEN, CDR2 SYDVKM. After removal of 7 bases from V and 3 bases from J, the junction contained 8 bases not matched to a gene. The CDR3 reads CASTYRGRGTDTQYF. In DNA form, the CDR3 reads TGTGCCAGCACGTACAGGGGGCGAGGGACAGATACGCAGTATTTT. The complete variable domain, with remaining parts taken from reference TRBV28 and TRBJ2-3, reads DVKVTQSSRYLVKRTGEKVFLECVQDMDHENMFWYRQDPGLGLRLIYFSYDVKMKEKGDIPEGYSVSREKKERFSLILESASTNQTSMYLCASTYRGRGTDTQYFGPGTRLTVL.

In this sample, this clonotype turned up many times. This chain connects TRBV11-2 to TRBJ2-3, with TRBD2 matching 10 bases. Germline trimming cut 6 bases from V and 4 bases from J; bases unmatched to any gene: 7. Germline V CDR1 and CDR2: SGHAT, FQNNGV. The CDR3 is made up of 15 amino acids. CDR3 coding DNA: TGTGCCAGCAGTCTATTAGGACTAGCGGCAGATACGCAGTATTTT. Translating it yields CASSLLGLAADTQYF.

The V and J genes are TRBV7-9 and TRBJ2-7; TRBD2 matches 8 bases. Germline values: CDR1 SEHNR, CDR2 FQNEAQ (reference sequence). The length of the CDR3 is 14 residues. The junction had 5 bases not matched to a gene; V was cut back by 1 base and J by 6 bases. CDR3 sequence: CASSLGTSLGEQYF. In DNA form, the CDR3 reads TGTGCCAGCAGCTTAGGGACTAGCCTCGGCGAGCAGTACTTC.